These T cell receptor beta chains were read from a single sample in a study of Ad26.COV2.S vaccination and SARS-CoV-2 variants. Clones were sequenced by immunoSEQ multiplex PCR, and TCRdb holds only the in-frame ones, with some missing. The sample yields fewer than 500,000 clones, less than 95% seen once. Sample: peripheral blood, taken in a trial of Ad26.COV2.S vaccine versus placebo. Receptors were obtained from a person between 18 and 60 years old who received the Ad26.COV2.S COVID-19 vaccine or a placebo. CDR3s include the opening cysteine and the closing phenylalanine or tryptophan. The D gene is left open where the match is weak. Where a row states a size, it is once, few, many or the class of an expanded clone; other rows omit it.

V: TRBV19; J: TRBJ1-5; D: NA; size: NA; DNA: TGTGCCAGTAGTCGCGACGGGGTTAGCAATCAGCCCCAGCATTTT; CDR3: CASSRDGVSNQPQHF
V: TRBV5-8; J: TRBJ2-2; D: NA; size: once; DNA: TGTGCCAGCAGCTACAGGGTTGGGGCCGGGGAGCTGTTTTTT; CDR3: CASSYRVGAGELFF
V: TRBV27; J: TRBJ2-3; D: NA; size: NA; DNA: TGTGCCAGCAGTACGCGTGTCGGGAGTGCTAGCACAGATACGCAGTATTTT; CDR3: CASSTRVGSASTDTQYF
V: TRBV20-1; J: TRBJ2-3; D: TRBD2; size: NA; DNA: TGCAGTGCTAGTAATGGGAGGGGTGCAGATACGCAGTATTTT; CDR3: CSASNGRGADTQYF
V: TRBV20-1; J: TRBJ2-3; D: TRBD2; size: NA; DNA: TGCAGTGCTAGTTACCGGGAGCGGGACACAGATACGCAGTATTTT; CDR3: CSASYRERDTDTQYF
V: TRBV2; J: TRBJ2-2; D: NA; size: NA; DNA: TGTGCCAGCATGGGCGGGGAGCTGTTTTTT; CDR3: CASMGGELFF
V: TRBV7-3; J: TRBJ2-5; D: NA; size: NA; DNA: TGTGCCAGCAGCGCGACACCCAGAGAGACCCAGTACTTC; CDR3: CASSATPRETQYF
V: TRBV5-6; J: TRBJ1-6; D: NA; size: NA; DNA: TGTGCCAGCAGCTTGGGAGTGGGGGCGGACGGCTATTCACCCCTCCACTTT; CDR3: CASSLGVGADGYSPLHF
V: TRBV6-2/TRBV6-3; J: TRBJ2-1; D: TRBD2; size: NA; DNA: TGTGCCAGCAGTTCCGGACTAGTTTGGGATGAGCAGTTCTTC; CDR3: CASSSGLVWDEQFF
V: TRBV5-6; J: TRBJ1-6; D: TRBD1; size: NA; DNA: TGTGCCAGCAGCTTGAACAGGGGGCAAAGCTCCTATAATTCACCCCTCCACTTT; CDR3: CASSLNRGQSSYNSPLHF
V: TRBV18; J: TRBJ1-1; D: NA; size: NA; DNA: TGTGCCAGCTCACCACCGACAGGAAAAACGGGGAACACTGAAGCTTTCTTT; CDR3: CASSPPTGKTGNTEAFF
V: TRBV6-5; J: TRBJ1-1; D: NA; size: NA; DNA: TGTGCCAGCAGTCGGACAGAAATGAACACTGAAGCTTTCTTT; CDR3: CASSRTEMNTEAFF
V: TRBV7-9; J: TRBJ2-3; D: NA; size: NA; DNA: TGTGCCAGCAGCTTAGACAGGGCAGATACGCAGTATTTT; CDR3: CASSLDRADTQYF
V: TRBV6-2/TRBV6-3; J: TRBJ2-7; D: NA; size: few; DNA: TGTGCCAGCAGTTACTCGGACACCTACGAGCAGTACTTC; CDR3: CASSYSDTYEQYF
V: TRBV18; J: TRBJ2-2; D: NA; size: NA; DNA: TGTGCCAGCTCACCCCCAGGGGATATCACCGGGGAGCTGTTTTTT; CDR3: CASSPPGDITGELFF
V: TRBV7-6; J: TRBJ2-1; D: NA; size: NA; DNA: TGTGCCAGCAGCCTGGACCCGGGCGGTTACAATGAGCAGTTCTTC; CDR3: CASSLDPGGYNEQFF
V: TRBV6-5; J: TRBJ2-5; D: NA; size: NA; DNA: TGTGCCAGCGGAGGCAGGGGAGGGGGAGAGACCCAGTACTTC; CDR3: CASGGRGGGETQYF